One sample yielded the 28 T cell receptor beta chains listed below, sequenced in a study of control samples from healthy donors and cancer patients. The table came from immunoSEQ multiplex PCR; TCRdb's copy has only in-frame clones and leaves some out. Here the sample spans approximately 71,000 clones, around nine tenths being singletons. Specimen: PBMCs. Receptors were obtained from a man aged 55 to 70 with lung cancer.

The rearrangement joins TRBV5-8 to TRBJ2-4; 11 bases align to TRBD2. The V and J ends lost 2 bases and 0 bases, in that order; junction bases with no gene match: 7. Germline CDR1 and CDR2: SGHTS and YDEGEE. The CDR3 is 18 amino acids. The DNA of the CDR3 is TGTGCCAGCAGCTTTGTCCTAGCGGGGGGCCTAGCCAAAAACATTCAGTACTTC. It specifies CASSFVLAGGLAKNIQYF.

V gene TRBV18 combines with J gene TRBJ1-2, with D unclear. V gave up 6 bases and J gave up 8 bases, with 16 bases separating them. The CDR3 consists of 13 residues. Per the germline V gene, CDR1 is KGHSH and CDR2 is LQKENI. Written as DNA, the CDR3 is TGTGCCAGCTCTCCAGGTCCCGGAGGAGGCTACACCTTC. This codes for CASSPGPGGGYTF.

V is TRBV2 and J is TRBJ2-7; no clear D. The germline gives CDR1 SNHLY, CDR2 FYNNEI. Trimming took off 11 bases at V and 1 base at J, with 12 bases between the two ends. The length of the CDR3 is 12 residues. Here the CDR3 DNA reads TGTGCCGGAGAGGACGGATCCTACGAGCAGTACGTC. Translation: CAGEDGSYEQYV.

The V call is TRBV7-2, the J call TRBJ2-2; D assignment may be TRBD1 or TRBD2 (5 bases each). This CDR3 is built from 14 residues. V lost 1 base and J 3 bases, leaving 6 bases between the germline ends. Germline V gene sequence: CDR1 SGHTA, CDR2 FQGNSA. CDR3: CASSLGGYTGELFF. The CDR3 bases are TGTGCCAGCAGCTTAGGGGGGTACACCGGGGAGCTGTTTTTT.

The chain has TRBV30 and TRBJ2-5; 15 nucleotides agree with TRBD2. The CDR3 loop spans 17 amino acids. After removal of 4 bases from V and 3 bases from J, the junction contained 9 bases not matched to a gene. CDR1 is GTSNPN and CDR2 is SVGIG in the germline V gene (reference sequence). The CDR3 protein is CAWNSPGTSGGKETQYF. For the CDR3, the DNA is TGTGCCTGGAACTCTCCCGGGACTAGCGGGGGGAAAGAGACCCAGTACTTC.

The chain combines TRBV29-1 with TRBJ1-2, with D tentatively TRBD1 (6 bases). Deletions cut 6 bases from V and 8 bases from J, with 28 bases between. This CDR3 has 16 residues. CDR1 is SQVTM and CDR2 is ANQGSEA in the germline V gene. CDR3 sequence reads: CSVVDGRGAGARGYTF. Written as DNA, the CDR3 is TGCAGCGTGGTGGACGGGAGGGGGGCGGGGGCGAGAGGCTACACCTTC.

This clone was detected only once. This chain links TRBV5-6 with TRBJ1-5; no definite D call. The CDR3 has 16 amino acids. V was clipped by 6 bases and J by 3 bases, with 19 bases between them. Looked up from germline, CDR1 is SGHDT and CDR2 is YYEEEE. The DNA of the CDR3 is TGTGCCAGCACCACATTCGGACTGGAAGACAATCAGCCCCAGCATTTT. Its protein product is CASTTFGLEDNQPQHF.

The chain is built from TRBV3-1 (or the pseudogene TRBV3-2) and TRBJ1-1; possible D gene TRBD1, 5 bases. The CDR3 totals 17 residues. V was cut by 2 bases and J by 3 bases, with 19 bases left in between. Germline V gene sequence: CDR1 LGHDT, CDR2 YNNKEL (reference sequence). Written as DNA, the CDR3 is TGTGCCAGCAGCCAATTTGGGGGTTTGGTTTTGTACACTGAAGCTTTCTTT. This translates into CASSQFGGLVLYTEAFF.

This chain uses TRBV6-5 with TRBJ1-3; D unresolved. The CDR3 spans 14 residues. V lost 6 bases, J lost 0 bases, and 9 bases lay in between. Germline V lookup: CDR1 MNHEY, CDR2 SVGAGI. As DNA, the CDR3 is TGTGCCAGCAGCTCGACGGTCTCTGGAAACACCATATATTTT. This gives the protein CASSSTVSGNTIYF.

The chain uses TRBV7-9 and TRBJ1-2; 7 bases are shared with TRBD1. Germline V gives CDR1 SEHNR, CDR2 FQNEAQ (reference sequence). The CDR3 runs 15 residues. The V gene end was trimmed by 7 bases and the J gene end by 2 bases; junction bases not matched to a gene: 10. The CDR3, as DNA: TGTGCCAGCACCATAAAGGGGGGACAGAACTATGGCTACACCTTC. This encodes CASTIKGGQNYGYTF.

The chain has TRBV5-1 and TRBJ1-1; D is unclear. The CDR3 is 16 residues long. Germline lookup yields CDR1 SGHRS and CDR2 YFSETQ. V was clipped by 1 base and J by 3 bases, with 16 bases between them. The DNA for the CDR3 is TGCGCCAGCAGCTTGTCCCCAGGTTTCGCAGACACTGAAGCTTTCTTT. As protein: CASSLSPGFADTEAFF.

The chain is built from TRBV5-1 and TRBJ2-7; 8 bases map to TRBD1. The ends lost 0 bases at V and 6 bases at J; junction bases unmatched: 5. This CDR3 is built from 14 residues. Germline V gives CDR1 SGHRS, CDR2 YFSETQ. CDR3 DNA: TGCGCCAGCAGCTTGGTAGAGACAGGGGTCGAGCAGTACTTC. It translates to CASSLVETGVEQYF.

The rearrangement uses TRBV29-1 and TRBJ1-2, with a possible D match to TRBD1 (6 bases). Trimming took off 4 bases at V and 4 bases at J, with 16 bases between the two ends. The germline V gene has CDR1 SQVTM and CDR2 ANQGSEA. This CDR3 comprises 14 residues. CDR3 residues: CSVVGAGGGYGYTF. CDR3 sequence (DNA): TGCAGCGTTGTGGGGGCCGGGGGCGGCTATGGCTACACCTTC. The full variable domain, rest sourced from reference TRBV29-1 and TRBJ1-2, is SAVISQKPSRDICQRGTSLTIQCQVDSQVTMMFWYRQQPGQSLTLIATANQGSEATYESGFVIDKFPISRPNLTFSTLTVSNMSPEDSSIYLCSVVGAGGGYGYTFGSGTRLTVV.

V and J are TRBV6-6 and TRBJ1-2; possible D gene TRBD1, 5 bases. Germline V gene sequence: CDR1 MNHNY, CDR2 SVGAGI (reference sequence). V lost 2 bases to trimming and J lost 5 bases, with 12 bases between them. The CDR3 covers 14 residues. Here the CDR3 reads CASSYMGGDYGYTF. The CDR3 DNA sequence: TGTGCCAGCAGTTACATGGGAGGGGATTATGGCTACACCTTC.

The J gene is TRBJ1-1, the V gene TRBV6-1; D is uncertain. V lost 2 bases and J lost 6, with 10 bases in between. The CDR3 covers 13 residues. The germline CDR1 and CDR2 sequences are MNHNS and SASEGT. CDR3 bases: TGTGCCAGCAGTGAATGGGAGGAGTCTGAAGCTTTCTTT. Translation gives CASSEWEESEAFF.

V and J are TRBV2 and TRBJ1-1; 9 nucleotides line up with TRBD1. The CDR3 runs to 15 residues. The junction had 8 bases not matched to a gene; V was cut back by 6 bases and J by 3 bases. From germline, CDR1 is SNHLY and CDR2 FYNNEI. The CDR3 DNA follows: TGTGCCAGCAGAGGGGACAGGGTGGCGGACACTGAAGCTTTCTTT. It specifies CASRGDRVADTEAFF.

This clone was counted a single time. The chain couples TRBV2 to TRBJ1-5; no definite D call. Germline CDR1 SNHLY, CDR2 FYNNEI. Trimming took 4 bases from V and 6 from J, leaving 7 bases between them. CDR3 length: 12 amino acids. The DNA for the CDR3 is TGTGCCAGCAGTGCTAACTTTCAGCCCCAGCATTTT. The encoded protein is CASSANFQPQHF.

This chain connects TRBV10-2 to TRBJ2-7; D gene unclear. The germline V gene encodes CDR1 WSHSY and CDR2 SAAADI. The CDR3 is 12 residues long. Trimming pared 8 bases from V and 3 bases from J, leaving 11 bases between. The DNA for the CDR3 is TGCGCCAGCGGGCCAGCAGACTACGAGCAGTACTTC. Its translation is CASGPADYEQYF.

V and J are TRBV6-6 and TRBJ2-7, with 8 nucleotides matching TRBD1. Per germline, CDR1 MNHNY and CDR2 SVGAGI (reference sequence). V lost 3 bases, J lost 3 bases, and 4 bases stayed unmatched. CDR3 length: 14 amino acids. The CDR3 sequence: CASSYQGAGYEQYF. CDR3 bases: TGTGCCAGCAGTTATCAGGGGGCGGGCTACGAGCAGTACTTC.

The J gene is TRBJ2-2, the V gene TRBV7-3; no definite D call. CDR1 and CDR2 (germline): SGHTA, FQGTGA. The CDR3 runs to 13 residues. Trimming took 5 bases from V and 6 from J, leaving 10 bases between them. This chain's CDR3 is CASSTRTPGELFF. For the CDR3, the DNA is TGTGCCAGCAGCACACGTACGCCCGGGGAGCTGTTTTTT.

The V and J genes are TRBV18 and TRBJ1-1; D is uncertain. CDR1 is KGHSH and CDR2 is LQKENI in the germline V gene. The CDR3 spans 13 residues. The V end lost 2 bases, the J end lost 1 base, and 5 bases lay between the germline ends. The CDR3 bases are TGTGCCAGCTCACCATTGGGGAACACTGAAGCTTTCTTT. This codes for CASSPLGNTEAFF.

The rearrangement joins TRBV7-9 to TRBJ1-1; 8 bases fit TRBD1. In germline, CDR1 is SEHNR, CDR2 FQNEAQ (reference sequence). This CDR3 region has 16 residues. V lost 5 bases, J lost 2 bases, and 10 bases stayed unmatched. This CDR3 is CASSLPGQVFNTEAFF. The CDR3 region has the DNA TGTGCCAGCAGCCTGCCGGGACAGGTATTTAACACTGAAGCTTTCTTT.

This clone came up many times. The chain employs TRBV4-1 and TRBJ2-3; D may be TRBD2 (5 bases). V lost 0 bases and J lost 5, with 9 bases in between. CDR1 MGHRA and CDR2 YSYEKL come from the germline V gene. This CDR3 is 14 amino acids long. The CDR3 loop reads CASSQDPGGDTQYF. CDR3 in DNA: TGCGCCAGCAGCCAAGACCCAGGAGGAGATACGCAGTATTTT.

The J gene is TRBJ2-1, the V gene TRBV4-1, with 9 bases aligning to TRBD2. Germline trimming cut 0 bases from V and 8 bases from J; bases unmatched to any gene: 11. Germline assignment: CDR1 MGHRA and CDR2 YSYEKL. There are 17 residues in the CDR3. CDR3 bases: TGCGCCAGCAGCCAAGATAGGAGTAGCGGGGGTATTTATGAGCAGTTCTTC. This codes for CASSQDRSSGGIYEQFF.

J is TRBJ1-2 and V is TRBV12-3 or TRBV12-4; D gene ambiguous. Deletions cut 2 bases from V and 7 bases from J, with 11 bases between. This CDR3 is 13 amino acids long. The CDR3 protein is CASSLPPSGGYTF. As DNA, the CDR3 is TGTGCCAGCAGTTTACCCCCCTCGGGTGGCTACACCTTC.

The CDR3 DNA is TGTGCCAGTAGTGGGGGACAGGGAGGAAATTCACCCCTCCACTTT. It codes for CASSGGQGGNSPLHF. The rearrangement uses TRBV19 and TRBJ1-6, with 9 bases that match TRBD1. The trim removed 5 bases at V and 7 bases at J, leaving 6 bases unmatched. Germline V lookup: CDR1 LNHDA, CDR2 SQIVND (reference sequence). The CDR3 extends over 15 amino acids.

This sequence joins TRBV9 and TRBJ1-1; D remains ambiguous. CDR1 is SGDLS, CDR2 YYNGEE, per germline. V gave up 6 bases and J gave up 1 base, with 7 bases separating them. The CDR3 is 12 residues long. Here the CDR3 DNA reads TGTGCCAGCAATCGACAGAACACTGAAGCTTTCTTT. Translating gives CASNRQNTEAFF.

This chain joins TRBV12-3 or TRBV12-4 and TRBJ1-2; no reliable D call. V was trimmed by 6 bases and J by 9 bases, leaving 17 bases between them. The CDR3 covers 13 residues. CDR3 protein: CASSILSGLSYTF. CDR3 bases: TGTGCCAGCAGCATCCTTTCGGGCCTGAGCTACACCTTC.